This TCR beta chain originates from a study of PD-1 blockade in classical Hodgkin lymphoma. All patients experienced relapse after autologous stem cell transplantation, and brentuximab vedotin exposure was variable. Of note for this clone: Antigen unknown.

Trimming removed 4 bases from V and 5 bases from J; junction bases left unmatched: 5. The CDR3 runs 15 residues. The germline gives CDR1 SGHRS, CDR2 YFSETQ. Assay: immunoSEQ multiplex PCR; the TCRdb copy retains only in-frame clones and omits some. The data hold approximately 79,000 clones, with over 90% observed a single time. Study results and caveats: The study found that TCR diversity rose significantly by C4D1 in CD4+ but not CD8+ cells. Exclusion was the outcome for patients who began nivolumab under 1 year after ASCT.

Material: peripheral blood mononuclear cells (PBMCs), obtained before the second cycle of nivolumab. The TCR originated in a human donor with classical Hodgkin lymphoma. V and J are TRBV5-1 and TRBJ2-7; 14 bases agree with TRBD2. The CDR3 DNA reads TGCGCCAGCAGCGTGGGACTAGCGGGAGTAGACGAGCAGTACTTC. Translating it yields CASSVGLAGVDEQYF.